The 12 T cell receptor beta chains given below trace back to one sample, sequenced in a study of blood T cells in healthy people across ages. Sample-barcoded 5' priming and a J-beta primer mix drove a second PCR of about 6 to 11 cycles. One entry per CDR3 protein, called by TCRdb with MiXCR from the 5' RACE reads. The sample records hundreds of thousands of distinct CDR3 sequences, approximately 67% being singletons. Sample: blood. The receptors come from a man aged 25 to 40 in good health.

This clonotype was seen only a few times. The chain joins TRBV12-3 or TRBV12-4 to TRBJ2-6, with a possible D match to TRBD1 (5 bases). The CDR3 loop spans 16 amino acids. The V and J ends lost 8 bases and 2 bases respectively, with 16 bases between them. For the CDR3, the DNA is TGTGCCAGCGTAGTTGCAGGGTACGCTGGGGCCAACGTCCTGACTTTC. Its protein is CASVVAGYAGANVLTF.

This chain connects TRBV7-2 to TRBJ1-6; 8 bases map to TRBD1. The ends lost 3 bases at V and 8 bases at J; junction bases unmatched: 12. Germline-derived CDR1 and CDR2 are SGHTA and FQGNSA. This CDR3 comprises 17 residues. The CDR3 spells CASSLSGGTGRDSPLHF. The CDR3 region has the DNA TGTGCCAGCAGCTTGTCGGGCGGGACAGGTAGAGATTCACCCCTCCACTTT.

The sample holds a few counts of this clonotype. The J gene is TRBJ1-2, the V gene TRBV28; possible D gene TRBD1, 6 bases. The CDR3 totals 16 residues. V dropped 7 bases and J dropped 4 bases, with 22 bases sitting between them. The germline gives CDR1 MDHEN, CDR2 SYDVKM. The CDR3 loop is CASNPTSSAGAYGYTF. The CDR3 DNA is TGTGCCAGCAACCCGACCTCTTCGGCAGGGGCCTATGGCTACACCTTC.

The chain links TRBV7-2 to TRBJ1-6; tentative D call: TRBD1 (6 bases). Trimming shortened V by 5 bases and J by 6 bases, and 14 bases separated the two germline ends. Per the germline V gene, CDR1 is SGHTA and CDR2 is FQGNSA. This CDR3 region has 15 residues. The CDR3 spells CASSQRGTPNSPLHF. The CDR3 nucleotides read TGTGCCAGCAGCCAAAGGGGGACCCCTAATTCACCCCTCCACTTT. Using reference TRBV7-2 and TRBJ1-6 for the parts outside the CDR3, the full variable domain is GAGVSQSPSNKVTEKGKDVELRCDPISGHTALYWYRQSLGQGLEFLIYFQGNSAPDKSGLPSDRFSAERTGGSVSTLTIQRTQQEDSAVYLCASSQRGTPNSPLHFGNGTRLTVT.

The CDR3 region is CASSPGQATTDTQYF. CDR3 nucleotides: TGTGCCAGCAGCCCGGGACAGGCGACCACAGATACGCAGTATTTT. This chain links TRBV5-5 with TRBJ2-3, with 8 positions matching TRBD1. Germline V gives CDR1 SGHKS, CDR2 YYEKEE (reference sequence). Trimming at V came to 4 bases and at J to 2 bases, leaving 6 bases not matched to a gene. This CDR3 is 15 amino acids long.

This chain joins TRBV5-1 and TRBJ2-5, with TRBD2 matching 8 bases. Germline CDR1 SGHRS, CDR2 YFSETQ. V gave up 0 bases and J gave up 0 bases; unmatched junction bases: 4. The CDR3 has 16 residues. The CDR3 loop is CASSLAGGGYQETQYF. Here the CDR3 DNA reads TGCGCCAGCAGCTTGGCAGGCGGGGGGTACCAAGAGACCCAGTACTTC.

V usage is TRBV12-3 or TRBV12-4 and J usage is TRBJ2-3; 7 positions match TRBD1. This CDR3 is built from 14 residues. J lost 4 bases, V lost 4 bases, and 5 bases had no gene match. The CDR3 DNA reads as TGTGCCAGCAGTTCCCGAACAGGGGCAGATACGCAGTATTTT. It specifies CASSSRTGADTQYF.

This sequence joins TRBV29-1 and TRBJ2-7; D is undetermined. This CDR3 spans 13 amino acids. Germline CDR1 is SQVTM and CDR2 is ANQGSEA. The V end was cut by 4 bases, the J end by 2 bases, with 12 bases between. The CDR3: CSVGQSTPYEQYF. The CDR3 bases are TGCAGCGTTGGGCAGTCTACACCCTACGAGCAGTACTTC.

CDR3 in DNA: TGCGCCAGCAGCTTGGTAGGGGGGAATAATGAGCAGTTCTTC. This sequence encodes CASSLVGGNNEQFF. The J gene is TRBJ2-1, the V gene TRBV5-1; D could derive from TRBD1 or TRBD2 (6 bases each). The CDR3 is 14 amino acids. CDR1 and CDR2 from the germline V gene are SGHRS and YFSETQ. V was shortened by 0 bases and J by 7 bases, with 11 bases between the two germline ends.

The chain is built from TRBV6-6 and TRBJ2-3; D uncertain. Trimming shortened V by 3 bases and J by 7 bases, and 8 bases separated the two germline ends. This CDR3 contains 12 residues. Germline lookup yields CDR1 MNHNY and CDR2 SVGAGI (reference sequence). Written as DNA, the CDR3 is TGTGCCAGCAGTTATCGCCACAATACGCAGTATTTT. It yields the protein CASSYRHNTQYF.

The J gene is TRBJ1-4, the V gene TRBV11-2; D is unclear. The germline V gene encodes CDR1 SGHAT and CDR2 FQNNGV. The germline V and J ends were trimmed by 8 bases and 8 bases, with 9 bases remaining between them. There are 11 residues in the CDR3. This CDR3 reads CASGPEEKLFF. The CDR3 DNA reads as TGTGCCAGCGGCCCGGAGGAAAAACTGTTTTTT.

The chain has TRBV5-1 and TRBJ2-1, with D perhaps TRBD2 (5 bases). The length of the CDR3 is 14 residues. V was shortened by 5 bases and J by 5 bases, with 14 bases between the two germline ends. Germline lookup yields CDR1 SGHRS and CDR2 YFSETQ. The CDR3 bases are TGCGCCAGCAGACTGGCTAGCCTTAACAATGAGCAGTTCTTC. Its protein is CASRLASLNNEQFF. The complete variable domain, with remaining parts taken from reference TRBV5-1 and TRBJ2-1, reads KAGVTQTPRYLIKTRGQQVTLSCSPISGHRSVSWYQQTPGQGLQFLFEYFSETQRNKGNFPGRFSGRQFSNSRSEMNVSTLELGDSALYLCASRLASLNNEQFFGPGTRLTVL.